These 17 T cell receptor beta chains share one sample of origin, sequenced in a study of T cells in Graves' hyperthyroidism and ophthalmopathy. Amplified TCR beta CDR3 regions came from RNA transcripts. The HTBI primer set was used in a first-round RT-PCR of the TCR CDR3. TCRdb fed the multiplex PCR reads into MiXCR, producing one record per CDR3 protein. Of around 490,000 distinct CDR3 sequences in the sample, 15% to 20% were seen once. The sample was blood. These receptors were collected from a man between 35 and 55 years old with Graves' ophthalmopathy.

This clonotype was observed at least ten times. The genes are TRBV12-3 or TRBV12-4 and TRBJ1-1; D is unclear. Trimming took 5 bases from V and 5 from J, leaving 12 bases between them. The CDR3 runs 13 residues. CDR3 sequence: CASSILLLTEAFF. The CDR3 coding sequence is TGTGCCAGCAGTATCCTCCTCTTAACTGAAGCTTTCTTT.

This clonotype was picked up a small number of times. This chain links TRBV6-2 or TRBV6-3 with TRBJ1-5; D remains unclear. The ends were cut back, 6 bases at V and 10 bases at J, with 16 bases in the middle. The CDR3 length is 13 residues. Germline CDR1 is MNHEY and CDR2 is SVGEGT. The CDR3 DNA follows: TGTGCCAGCAGCGACGGATTAATCAGCCCCCAGCATTTT. Amino acid sequence: CASSDGLISPQHF.

V and J are TRBV7-2 and TRBJ1-1; D might be TRBD1 (6 bases). CDR1 SGHTA and CDR2 FQGNSA come from the germline V gene. This CDR3 spans 17 amino acids. V lost 4 bases and J 6 bases, leaving 24 bases between the germline ends. For the CDR3, the DNA is TGTGCCAGCAGCTCCCCGTTGGGGGGCGGCTACCCATCTGAAGCTTTCTTT. Protein product: CASSSPLGGGYPSEAFF.

A few counts support this clonotype. The rearrangement links TRBV24-1 to TRBJ2-1, with D perhaps TRBD2 (6 bases). Trimming left V 4 bases short and J 8 bases short, with 11 bases between. The V gene's germline CDR1 is KGHDR and CDR2 SFDVKD. The CDR3 has 13 amino acids. The CDR3 DNA follows: TGTGCCACCAGTGACGGGAGTTTCGATGAGCAGTTCTTC. Translation: CATSDGSFDEQFF.

The sample holds many counts of this clonotype. The CDR3 DNA is TGTGCCTGGAGTGAGGTCAGCTACGAGCAGTACTTC. It codes for CAWSEVSYEQYF. The chain combines TRBV30 with TRBJ2-7; the D is unclear. Per the germline V gene, CDR1 is GTSNPN and CDR2 is SVGIG (reference sequence). The V and J ends lost 1 base and 3 bases respectively, with 7 bases between them. This CDR3 has 12 residues.

This clonotype has a count of ten or more. The V gene is TRBV3-1, the J gene TRBJ2-4; the match to TRBD1 covers 8 bases. The length of the CDR3 is 15 residues. CDR1 and CDR2 (germline): LGHDT, YNNKEL (reference sequence). J lost 6 bases, V lost 4 bases, and 8 bases had no gene match. CDR3 region: CASSPRQGTANIQYF. CDR3 bases: TGTGCCAGCAGCCCGCGACAGGGGACGGCAAACATTCAGTACTTC.

In the case of this clonotype: It may be a read error: a sequence one base away is much more abundant. The chain uses TRBV27 and TRBJ1-6; TRBD1 is a possible D gene (5 bases). The germline V and J ends were trimmed by 3 bases and 10 bases, with 16 bases remaining between them. The CDR3 length is 15 residues. Germline loops: CDR1 MNHEY, CDR2 SMNVEV (reference sequence). CDR3 sequence reads: CASSLIMGVESPLHF. In DNA, the CDR3 is TGTGCCAGCAGTTTGATTATGGGGGTGGAATCACCCCTCCACTTT.

This clonotype has a single count. V gene TRBV6-1 combines with J gene TRBJ1-2; D not resolved. The CDR3 spans 13 residues. Trimming left V 6 bases short and J 0 bases short, with 8 bases between. CDR1 and CDR2 from the germline V gene are MNHNS and SASEGT. CDR3 coding DNA: TGTGCCAGCAGACAGTTACCTAACTATGGCTACACCTTC. This encodes CASRQLPNYGYTF.

This clonotype was found many times. The genes are TRBV18 and TRBJ1-1; D is unresolved. Germline loops: CDR1 KGHSH, CDR2 LQKENI. The ends were cut back, 5 bases at V and 4 bases at J, with 14 bases in the middle. The CDR3 has 14 residues. For the CDR3, the DNA is TGTGCCAGCTCAGCGACCGTAGGCAGCACTGAAGCTTTCTTT. It encodes CASSATVGSTEAFF.

This chain connects TRBV13 to TRBJ1-5; 7 nucleotides match TRBD1. The germline CDR1 and CDR2 sequences are PRHDT and FYEKMQ (reference sequence). This CDR3 has 14 residues. The V and J ends lost 5 bases and 7 bases, in that order; junction bases with no gene match: 8. In DNA form, the CDR3 reads TGTGCCAGCAGCCCATTGGGACAGAAACAGCCCCAGCATTTT. Translated: CASSPLGQKQPQHF.

This chain links TRBV7-9 with TRBJ2-7; D possibly corresponds to TRBD2 (6 bases). V shed 5 bases and J shed 3 bases, with 14 bases lying between them. CDR1 and CDR2 (germline): SEHNR, FQNEAQ (reference sequence). The CDR3 runs 14 residues. The CDR3 bases are TGTGCCAGCAGCCCAAGGGACTGGAGCTACGAGCAGTACTTC. Translation: CASSPRDWSYEQYF.

Ten or more counts support this clonotype. The J gene is TRBJ1-1, the V gene TRBV14; no reliable D call. CDR1 is SGHDN, CDR2 FVKESK, per germline. The CDR3 length is 13 residues. Trimming stripped 5 bases from V and 0 bases from J, with 7 bases between. Written as DNA, the CDR3 is TGTGCCAGCAGCTCAGCGGTGAACACTGAAGCTTTCTTT. Its translation: CASSSAVNTEAFF.

V gene TRBV7-9 combines with J gene TRBJ2-5; D is tentatively TRBD1 or TRBD2 (7 bases each). The CDR3 is 15 residues long. The V gene lost 5 bases and the J gene lost 2 bases, with 15 bases spanning the gap. The V gene's germline CDR1 is SEHNR and CDR2 FQNEAQ (reference sequence). This CDR3 reads CASSRGEGAQETQYF. DNA for the CDR3: TGTGCCAGCAGCCGGGGGGAGGGGGCACAAGAGACCCAGTACTTC.

This chain connects TRBV6-1 to TRBJ2-2, with unresolved D. V lost 10 bases and J 0 bases, leaving 15 bases between the germline ends. CDR1 and CDR2 from the germline V gene are MNHNS and SASEGT. This CDR3 has 15 residues. CDR3 bases: TGTGCCACCCGATCGGGCAACTCGAACACCGGGGAGCTGTTTTTT. Its protein product is CATRSGNSNTGELFF.

The chain links TRBV6-1 to TRBJ2-7, with TRBD2 matching over 9 bases. Trimming at V came to 5 bases and at J to 1 base, leaving 9 bases not matched to a gene. The CDR3 is 16 residues long. CDR1 and CDR2 from the germline V gene are MNHNS and SASEGT. CDR3 loop: CASSPMSGRISYEQYF. The CDR3 bases are TGTGCCAGCAGTCCCATGAGCGGGAGGATTTCCTACGAGCAGTACTTC.

This clonotype occurred many times. V is TRBV20-1 and J is TRBJ2-7; D gene unclear. CDR3 length: 11 residues. The V end was cut by 6 bases, the J end by 4 bases, with 10 bases between. Germline V gives CDR1 DFQATT, CDR2 SNEGSKA (reference sequence). The DNA of the CDR3 is TGCAGTGCGACCGGGTTGTACGAGCAGTACTTC. It codes for CSATGLYEQYF.

This chain joins TRBV20-1 and TRBJ2-3, with D unresolved. Deletions cut 0 bases from V and 4 bases from J, with 11 bases between. Germline V gives CDR1 DFQATT, CDR2 SNEGSKA (reference sequence). This CDR3 spans 14 amino acids. In DNA, the CDR3 is TGCAGTGCTAGAGACTATAAGGTGCCAGATACGCAGTATTTT. Protein product: CSARDYKVPDTQYF.